The next 26 T cell receptor beta chains were all read from a single sample in a study of blood T cell repertoires in COVID-19. Repertoires were generated with immunoSEQ multiplex PCR, while TCRdb's copy carries only in-frame clones and drops some. Of under 200,000 clones in the sample, around four fifths were seen once. Sequencing was done on a sample of peripheral blood. The receptors here all came from a woman in her 70s with COVID-19, enrolled during active disease.

This chain links TRBV7-3 with TRBJ2-1; the match to TRBD2 covers 15 bases. Germline loops: CDR1 SGHTA, CDR2 FQGTGA. J lost 3 bases, V lost 6 bases, and 6 bases had no gene match. The length of the CDR3 is 17 residues. This chain's CDR3 is CASRVGTSGGYYNEQFF. The CDR3 bases are TGTGCCAGCAGGGTAGGGACTAGCGGGGGGTACTACAATGAGCAGTTCTTC.

About this clone itself: At the DNA level, this CDR3 is encoded by other sequences in the same sample as well. This chain joins TRBV24-1 and TRBJ2-2, with D perhaps matching TRBD1 (6 bases). The germline V and J ends were trimmed by 2 bases and 3 bases, with 6 bases remaining between them. Germline loops: CDR1 KGHDR, CDR2 SFDVKD. This CDR3 region has 14 residues. The CDR3 DNA reads as TGTGCCACCAGTGATTACAGGGACACCGGGGAGCTGTTTTTT. Translating it yields CATSDYRDTGELFF.

The rearrangement joins TRBV5-1 to TRBJ1-6, with D possibly TRBD1 on 5 matching bases. The CDR3 length is 14 residues. Germline values: CDR1 SGHRS, CDR2 YFSETQ. Trimming removed 4 bases at V and 11 bases at J, with 16 bases between. The CDR3 is CASSRDGREAPLHF. The CDR3 DNA is TGCGCCAGCAGCAGGGACGGGAGGGAGGCACCCCTCCACTTT.

The DNA for the CDR3 is TGCGCCAGCAGCTTGGCCTCCGGACAGGGACTCGGGAAACTGTTTTTT. This sequence encodes CASSLASGQGLGKLFF. The chain recombines TRBV5-1 with TRBJ1-4; 8 bases are a match to TRBD1. The CDR3 is 16 amino acids. V trimming: 0 bases; J trimming: 11 bases; junction bases outside the gene matches: 12. The germline V gene has CDR1 SGHRS and CDR2 YFSETQ.

V usage is TRBV19 and J usage is TRBJ2-5, with D unclear. This CDR3 has 13 amino acids. Germline assignment: CDR1 LNHDA and CDR2 SQIVND (reference sequence). V was trimmed by 5 bases and J by 1 base, leaving 8 bases between them. CDR3 amino acids: CASSGGVQETQYF. For the CDR3, the DNA is TGTGCCAGTAGTGGCGGCGTCCAAGAGACCCAGTACTTC.

This chain links TRBV6-5 with TRBJ1-3, with D possibly matching TRBD1 (5 bases). The germline gives CDR1 MNHEY, CDR2 SVGAGI. The length of the CDR3 is 16 residues. Deletions cut 2 bases from V and 2 bases from J, with 13 bases between. The CDR3 sequence is CASSYNGGSAGNTIYF. The CDR3 nucleotides are TGTGCCAGCAGTTACAACGGGGGATCGGCTGGAAACACCATATATTTT.

The V and J genes are TRBV30 and TRBJ2-1, with 12 bases fitting TRBD2. Trimming took 5 bases from V and 8 from J; bases not matched to a gene: 7. The length of the CDR3 is 14 residues. Germline V CDR1 and CDR2: GTSNPN, SVGIG (reference sequence). DNA for the CDR3: TGTGCCTGGCAGACTAGCGGGAGTTGGGATGAGCAGTTCTTC. As protein: CAWQTSGSWDEQFF.

The chain links TRBV7-9 to TRBJ1-2; D uncertain. V lost 3 bases and J 0 bases, leaving 8 bases between the germline ends. Germline CDR1 is SEHNR and CDR2 is FQNEAQ (reference sequence). This CDR3 contains 14 residues. CDR3 residues: CASSLMRSNYGYTF. The CDR3 coding sequence is TGTGCCAGCAGCTTGATGCGCTCTAACTATGGCTACACCTTC.

This sequence joins TRBV24-1 and TRBJ2-1, with D possibly TRBD2 on 6 matching bases. Trimming cost V 4 bases and J 0 bases, with 12 bases left between them. The CDR3 is made up of 16 amino acids. The V gene's germline CDR1 is KGHDR and CDR2 SFDVKD. CDR3 in DNA: TGTGCCACCAGTGACCGGGACTCCAGCTCCTACAATGAGCAGTTCTTC. Its protein is CATSDRDSSSYNEQFF.

This clone was seen only once. The chain couples TRBV5-1 to TRBJ2-3; 13 nucleotides line up with TRBD2. J was trimmed by 11 bases and V by 6 bases; bases with no gene match: 9. Germline lookup yields CDR1 SGHRS and CDR2 YFSETQ. The CDR3 sequence is 14 residues long. CDR3 sequence reads: CASKSRTSGGGQYF. The DNA for the CDR3 is TGCGCCAGCAAATCCCGGACTAGCGGGGGTGGGCAGTATTTT.

The rearrangement links TRBV5-1 to TRBJ2-1; possibly TRBD1 for D (6 bases). Trimming left V 4 bases short and J 0 bases short, with 8 bases between. In germline, CDR1 is SGHRS, CDR2 YFSETQ. The CDR3 is made up of 14 amino acids. The CDR3 DNA follows: TGCGCCAGCAGCCAGGGGAGCTCCTACAATGAGCAGTTCTTC. It encodes CASSQGSSYNEQFF.

The rearrangement links TRBV7-6 to TRBJ1-2; TRBD1 matches at 7 bases. The germline gives CDR1 SGHVS, CDR2 FNYEAQ. CDR3 length: 17 amino acids. V gave up 3 bases and J gave up 3 bases; unmatched junction bases: 13. The CDR3 region is CASSFPIDREFDYGYTF. The CDR3, as DNA: TGTGCCAGCAGCTTTCCCATCGACAGGGAGTTTGACTATGGCTACACCTTC.

This clone was seen a single time. This rearrangement joins TRBV12-3 or TRBV12-4 to TRBJ2-5, with D unresolved. Trimming took off 5 bases at V and 2 bases at J, with 3 bases between the two ends. This CDR3 spans 11 amino acids. CDR3 loop: CASSLQETQYF. DNA for the CDR3: TGTGCCAGCAGTCTACAAGAGACCCAGTACTTC.

The genes are TRBV2 and TRBJ2-3; 13 bases align to TRBD2. From germline, CDR1 is SNHLY and CDR2 FYNNEI. Germline trimming cut 8 bases from V and 6 bases from J; bases unmatched to any gene: 5. The CDR3 has 14 amino acids. As DNA, the CDR3 is TGTGCCAGCTGGACTAGCGGGAGAACGGATACGCAGTATTTT. Encoded protein: CASWTSGRTDTQYF.

This chain joins TRBV28 and TRBJ1-6, with 10 positions matching TRBD1. J was trimmed by 6 bases and V by 6 bases; bases with no gene match: 8. The CDR3 is made up of 16 amino acids. The germline V gene encodes CDR1 MDHEN and CDR2 SYDVKM. In nucleotides, the CDR3 is TGTGCCAGCAGGGAAGGGGGACAGGGGTCTAATTCACCCCTCCACTTT. Amino acid sequence: CASREGGQGSNSPLHF.

This clone showed up just once. The chain carries TRBV20-1 and TRBJ2-1, with TRBD2 matching over 10 bases. The CDR3 totals 16 residues. V trimming: 3 bases; J trimming: 9 bases; junction bases outside the gene matches: 14. Germline assignment: CDR1 DFQATT and CDR2 SNEGSKA (reference sequence). Written as DNA, the CDR3 is TGCAGTGCTAGTGATTTTCGGAGCGGGGGGGAGAGTGAGCAGTTCTTC. This encodes CSASDFRSGGESEQFF.

This clone was seen once. V and J are TRBV6-5 and TRBJ2-5, with D maybe TRBD1 (5 bases). V gave up 7 bases and J gave up 4 bases, with 13 bases separating them. CDR1 is MNHEY and CDR2 is SVGAGI in the germline V gene. This CDR3 comprises 13 residues. The CDR3 loop is CASMREGVETQYF. CDR3 bases: TGTGCCAGCATGAGAGAAGGGGTAGAGACCCAGTACTTC.

The chain links TRBV21-1 to TRBJ1-2. TRBV21-1 constitutes a pseudogene. The CDR3 totals 18 residues. CDR3 DNA: TGTGCCAGCAGCAAATTGTGGTTAGGGAGGGCTCGTGTGGATGGCTACACCTTC. Protein product: CASSKLWLGRARVDGYTF.

In regard to this clone: This sample includes further DNA sequences coding for the same CDR3. This rearrangement joins TRBV6-5 to TRBJ1-5; D is possibly TRBD1 (5 bases). The germline V gene encodes CDR1 MNHEY and CDR2 SVGAGI. V lost 0 bases and J 4 bases, leaving 7 bases between the germline ends. This CDR3 spans 14 amino acids. In nucleotides, the CDR3 is TGTGCCAGCAGTTACTCCCGGGGGAATCAGCCCCAGCATTTT. It yields the protein CASSYSRGNQPQHF.

This chain joins TRBV4-2 and TRBJ1-5; D is ambiguous. The CDR3 has 15 amino acids. Germline V CDR1 and CDR2: LGHNA, YNFKEQ. Trimming removed 4 bases at V and 0 bases at J, with 10 bases between. As DNA, the CDR3 is TGTGCCAGCAGCCCGGCGCGGTTTAGCAATCAGCCCCAGCATTTT. Its translation: CASSPARFSNQPQHF.

This rearrangement joins TRBV5-1 to TRBJ1-5; no firm D call. Per germline, CDR1 SGHRS and CDR2 YFSETQ. Trimming removed 0 bases from V and 5 bases from J, with 9 bases in between. The CDR3 totals 14 residues. This CDR3 reads CASSLDGYYQPQHF. The DNA for the CDR3 is TGCGCCAGCAGCTTGGACGGTTATTATCAGCCCCAGCATTTT.

V gene TRBV13 combines with J gene TRBJ1-5; D remains ambiguous. Germline values: CDR1 PRHDT, CDR2 FYEKMQ (reference sequence). The CDR3 is 14 amino acids. V lost 3 bases and J lost 3, with 9 bases in between. The CDR3 DNA follows: TGTGCCAGCAGCTTTGGGCCCTCCAATCAGCCCCAGCATTTT. Encoded protein: CASSFGPSNQPQHF.

The chain couples TRBV3-1 (or the pseudogene TRBV3-2) to TRBJ1-1; 7 bases line up with TRBD1. Germline-derived CDR1 and CDR2 are LGHDT and YNNKEL (reference sequence). V was pared by 1 base and J by 6 bases, with 5 bases of the junction left unmatched. This CDR3 has 14 residues. CDR3 in DNA: TGTGCCAGCAGCCAAGTCCAGGGGGTGTCTGAAGCTTTCTTT. Its translation is CASSQVQGVSEAFF.

The chain links TRBV29-1 to TRBJ1-1; D remains unclear. The germline CDR1 and CDR2 sequences are SQVTM and ANQGSEA. The length of the CDR3 is 13 residues. V gave up 6 bases and J gave up 1 base, with 12 bases separating them. CDR3 amino acids: CSVLDFPNTEAFF. The DNA for the CDR3 is TGCAGCGTATTGGACTTCCCGAACACTGAAGCTTTCTTT.

The CDR3 nucleotides read TGTGCCAGCAGTTACTCGACTAGCGGTTACGAGCAGTACTTC. Encoded protein: CASSYSTSGYEQYF. V usage is TRBV6-5 and J usage is TRBJ2-7, with 9 bases matching TRBD2. Germline values: CDR1 MNHEY, CDR2 SVGAGI. CDR3 length equals 14 residues. J was trimmed by 4 bases and V by 0 bases; bases with no gene match: 1.

The genes are TRBV24-1 and TRBJ2-3; the D gene is possibly TRBD1 (5 bases). Trimming removed 10 bases at V and 1 base at J, with 11 bases between. The V gene's germline CDR1 is KGHDR and CDR2 SFDVKD. This CDR3 has 13 residues. Here the CDR3 reads CATSLGGTDTQYF. The CDR3 bases are TGTGCCACTTCGTTAGGGGGCACAGATACGCAGTATTTT.